Each of the 9 T cell receptor beta chains below was sequenced from the same sample in a study of cytomegalovirus exposure and HLA in healthy donors. Primers: 60 Vbeta forward and 13 Jbeta reverse. The method was immunoSEQ multiplex PCR; TCRdb's version includes in-frame clones alone and lacks a portion of them. The sample has 150,000 to 200,000 clones, 84% seen once. Sequenced material: PBMCs. These receptors were collected from a boy aged 5-17 years in good health and CMV-seronegative.

The chain joins TRBV7-3 to TRBJ1-2; D is possibly TRBD1 (5 bases). CDR1 and CDR2 (germline): SGHTA, FQGTGA. The V end lost 3 bases, the J end lost 8 bases, and 13 bases lay between the germline ends. The CDR3 has 13 residues. The CDR3 loop reads CASSLSLGLGYTF. The DNA of the CDR3 is TGTGCCAGCAGCTTGTCTTTGGGACTGGGCTACACCTTC.

This clone showed up just once. V gene TRBV25-1 combines with J gene TRBJ1-3; the match to TRBD1 covers 7 bases. This CDR3 is 13 amino acids long. The germline gives CDR1 MGHDK, CDR2 SYGVNS. V was pared by 8 bases and J by 3 bases, with 4 bases of the junction left unmatched. The CDR3 here is CASAGGRGNTIYF. The CDR3, as DNA: TGTGCCAGCGCAGGGGGTCGTGGAAACACCATATATTTT.

CDR3 amino acids: CASSPGGRDPRGNYGYTF. The CDR3 DNA sequence: TGTGCCAGCAGCCCAGGGGGGCGGGACCCACGGGGAAACTATGGCTACACCTTC. The chain couples TRBV11-2 to TRBJ1-2, with 7 bases that match TRBD1. The CDR3 runs 18 residues. The J segment lost 2 bases and the V segment lost 5 bases, leaving 17 bases of the junction unmatched. Germline CDR1 and CDR2: SGHAT and FQNNGV. The whole variable domain, remainder taken from reference TRBV11-2 and TRBJ1-2, is EAGVAQSPRYKIIEKRQSVAFWCNPISGHATLYWYQQILGQGPKLLIQFQNNGVVDDSQLPKDRFSAERLKGVDSTLKIQPAKLEDSAVYLCASSPGGRDPRGNYGYTFGSGTRLTVV.

A single count supports this clone. The J gene is TRBJ2-7, the V gene TRBV9; TRBD2 matches 9 bases. Trimming took 3 bases from V and 2 from J; bases not matched to a gene: 3. From germline, CDR1 is SGDLS and CDR2 YYNGEE. The CDR3 spans 14 residues. The CDR3 is CASSGTSAPYEQYF. CDR3 nucleotides: TGTGCCAGCAGCGGGACTAGCGCTCCCTACGAGCAGTACTTC.

Comments on this clone: A junction end diverges from the germline sequence, so it may reflect a read error. J is TRBJ2-7 and V is TRBV7-8; TRBD2 matches at 10 bases. CDR3 length: 15 residues. Per the germline V gene, CDR1 is SGHVS and CDR2 is FQNEAQ. In DNA, the CDR3 is TGTGCCAGCGGCTTAGCGCTAGCGGGAGCCTACGAGCAGTACTTC. Translation gives CASGLALAGAYEQYF.

CDR3 amino acids: CTSSLPEGASGGGLDEQFF. The CDR3, as DNA: TGCACCAGCAGCCTACCCGAAGGGGCTAGCGGGGGGGGTCTGGATGAGCAGTTCTTC. The gene calls are TRBV1 and TRBJ2-1; the table calls TRBD2, which could not be checked here. TRBV1 is a known pseudogene. The CDR3 contains 19 residues.

This sequence joins TRBV6-1 and TRBJ2-2; D is perhaps TRBD2 (5 bases). CDR3 length equals 14 residues. V lost 6 bases, J lost 3 bases, and 11 bases lay in between. In germline, CDR1 is MNHNS, CDR2 SASEGT. The CDR3 region is CASRGRTYTGELFF. The CDR3 DNA sequence: TGTGCCAGCAGGGGCAGGACTTACACCGGGGAGCTGTTTTTT.

The sample holds a few counts of this clone. This chain connects TRBV6-6 to TRBJ2-1; 7 bases are a match to TRBD1. With V trimmed by 1 base and J by 8 bases, 11 bases remained unmatched. Germline loops: CDR1 MNHNY, CDR2 SVGAGI (reference sequence). The CDR3 totals 16 residues. The CDR3 sequence is CASSYFTGVVQDEQFF. CDR3 DNA sequence: TGTGCCAGCAGTTACTTTACAGGGGTCGTACAAGATGAGCAGTTCTTC.

The chain couples TRBV6-6 to TRBJ1-6; 7 nucleotides agree with TRBD1. The junction had 5 bases not matched to a gene; V was cut back by 2 bases and J by 7 bases. Germline CDR1 and CDR2: MNHNY and SVGAGI (reference sequence). The CDR3 sequence is 15 residues long. CDR3 loop: CASSYPGTANSPLHF. In DNA, the CDR3 is TGTGCCAGCAGTTACCCCGGGACAGCAAATTCACCCCTCCACTTT.